These T cell receptor beta chains were read from a single sample in a study of tumor-infiltrating lymphocytes in primary liver carcinoma. One entry per CDR3 protein results from TCRdb running MiXCR on the multiplex PCR reads. This table holds fewer than 400,000 distinct CDR3 sequences, 60% to 80% found once. Sequencing used peripheral blood. These receptors came from a man aged 35 to 55 with primary liver carcinoma and hepatitis B virus infection. CDR3s include the opening cysteine and the closing phenylalanine or tryptophan. D genes are given only for firm matches. The size of a clone is reported for some rows only, either as once, few or many, or as a class for expanded clones.

j_call | v_call | clone_size | d_call | cdr3_nt | cdr3_aa
TRBJ2-3 | TRBV29-1 | once | NA | TGCAGAGTTGATGCCAATCAATCGGATACGCAGTATTTT | CRVDANQSDTQYF
TRBJ2-1 | TRBV29-1 | NA | TRBD2 | TGCAGCGTTGACACCAGCGGGAGCTCCTACAAGGAGCAGTTCTTC | CSVDTSGSSYKEQFF
TRBJ2-3 | TRBV11-2 | many | TRBD2 | TGTGCCAGCAGCTCCTTAGCGGGAGGGCCCACAGATACGCAGTATTTT | CASSSLAGGPTDTQYF
TRBJ2-1 | TRBV28 | NA | TRBD1 | TGTGCCAGCAGGGGGACAGGGCCCATCGGCTCCTACAATGAGCAGTTCTTC | CASRGTGPIGSYNEQFF
TRBJ2-7 | TRBV5-1 | NA | NA | TGCGCCAGCAGCTTCGGTGGCGGACCCTACGAGCAGTACTTC | CASSFGGGPYEQYF
TRBJ2-2 | TRBV6-8 | NA | NA | TGTGCCAGCAGCCGCGACTATACCGGGAAGCTGTTTTTT | CASSRDYTGKLFF
TRBJ2-7 | TRBV6-1 | NA | NA | TGTGCCAGCAGTGAATCCGGTCCAGGGATCCGCGAGCAGTACTTC | CASSESGPGIREQYF
TRBJ2-1 | TRBV10-2 | few | NA | TGCGCCAGCGAGAAGGACCGCTCCCACAATGAGCAGTTCTTC | CASEKDRSHNEQFF
TRBJ2-5 | TRBV7-8 | few | NA | TGTGCCAGCAGCTCATCCGGGACACCTCAAGAGACCCAGTACTTC | CASSSSGTPQETQYF
TRBJ2-2 | TRBV4-2 | NA | TRBD2 | TGTGCCAGTAAACTAGCGGGAGGGTCTCCCGGGGAGCTTTTTTTT | CASKLAGGSPGELFF
TRBJ2-5 | TRBV12-3/TRBV12-4 | few | NA | TGTGCCAGCAGTTTATTTACTCCTAGGGGAGAGACCCAGTACTTC | CASSLFTPRGETQYF
TRBJ1-2 | TRBV11-2 | once | NA | TGTGCCAGCAGCCCTACGTATGGGGAATATGGTTACAACTTC | CASSPTYGEYGYNF
TRBJ1-6 | TRBV2 | NA | NA | TGTGCCTCAGAAGCAGGGGTAAATTCACCCCTCCACTTT | CASEAGVNSPLHF
TRBJ1-6 | TRBV5-6 | many | NA | TGTGCCAGCAGCTTGGCCCCAGCCGGCTCCTATAATTCACCCCTCCACTTT | CASSLAPAGSYNSPLHF
TRBJ2-5 | TRBV29-1 | NA | TRBD2 | TGCAGCGTTGAAGGGACTAGTGGGTTACCCCAAGGGACCCAGTACTTC | CSVEGTSGLPQGTQYF
TRBJ1-1 | TRBV7-9 | NA | NA | TGTGCCAGCAGCGCACAGATGAACACTGAAGCTTTCTTT | CASSAQMNTEAFF
TRBJ2-1 | TRBV5-5 | NA | TRBD2 | TGTGCCAGCAGCCTGACTAGCGGGAGGTCGGGAAGGTGGGATGAGCAGTTCTTT | CASSLTSGRSGRWDEQFF
TRBJ2-2 | TRBV7-9 | many | TRBD2 | TGTGCCAGCAGCTTAACGGGGGGACTACCAACCGGGGAGCTGTTTTTT | CASSLTGGLPTGELFF
TRBJ2-5 | TRBV6-6 | NA | TRBD2 | TGTGCCATCACCTGGACTAGCGGACTCCAAGAGACCCAGTACTTC | CAITWTSGLQETQYF
TRBJ2-3 | TRBV5-1 | NA | TRBD2 | TGCGCCAGCAGCATGGGAGGGTTTCAAGATACGCAGTATTTT | CASSMGGFQDTQYF
TRBJ2-1 | TRBV4-2 | many | TRBD1 | TGTGCCAGCAGCTCAGGATTGGGACAGGGCCGCGATGAGCAGTTCTTC | CASSSGLGQGRDEQFF
TRBJ2-7 | TRBV14 | NA | NA | TGTGCCAACAGCCAAGTACGCTACTCATACGAGCAGTACTTC | CANSQVRYSYEQYF
TRBJ2-3 | TRBV6-6 | NA | NA | TGTGCCAACAGGGTACAGAGGAGTGGTGACACAGATACGCAGTATTTT | CANRVQRSGDTDTQYF
TRBJ1-2 | TRBV5-1 | NA | NA | TGCGCCAGCAGCGCCGGGACCGGGCCCTGGAGCTACACCTTC | CASSAGTGPWSYTF
TRBJ2-5 | TRBV29-1 | NA | NA | NA | CSVVGQGIWETQHF
TRBJ2-1 | TRBV5-4 | few | TRBD2 | TGTGCCAGCAGCTGGGGGACTAGCGGCTACAATGAGCAGTTCTTC | CASSWGTSGYNEQFF
TRBJ2-7 | TRBV14 | NA | TRBD2 | TGTGCCAGCAGCCCAGGTCCGGGACTAACTTACGAGCAGTACTTC | CASSPGPGLTYEQYF
TRBJ2-3 | TRBV7-9 | NA | TRBD2 | TGTGCCAGCAGCTCGGTACTAGCGGAAACAGATACGCGGTATTTT | CASSSVLAETDTRYF
TRBJ1-2 | TRBV6-1 | NA | NA | TGTGCCAGCAGTGTCCCCCTATATGGCTACATCTTC | CASSVPLYGYIF
TRBJ2-7 | TRBV4-2 | many | NA | TGTGCCAGCAGCCAGCGTTACGAGGGGGAGCAGTACTTC | CASSQRYEGEQYF
TRBJ2-3 | TRBV12-5 | NA | TRBD1 | TGTGCTAGTGGTGTTGGTGGACAGGGGGTTGATAGGCAGTATTTT | CASGVGGQGVDRQYF
TRBJ2-7 | TRBV5-1 | NA | NA | TGCGCCAGCAGCACGGCAGCGGGCGTCGACGAGCAGTACTTC | CASSTAAGVDEQYF
TRBJ2-7 | TRBV28 | few | TRBD1 | TGTGCCAGCAGTTCTCCGGGACAGGGGGCGCCGGACGAGCAGTACTTC | CASSSPGQGAPDEQYF
TRBJ2-3 | TRBV5-1 | once | TRBD2 | TGCGCCAGCAGCTTGATTGGCGGGAGGGTCACAGATACGCGGTATTTT | CASSLIGGRVTDTRYF
TRBJ2-2 | TRBV7-9 | NA | NA | TGTGCCAGCAGCTGGACGGGACTCAGGAACACCGGGGAGCTGTTTTTT | CASSWTGLRNTGELFF
TRBJ1-6 | TRBV29-1 | many | TRBD1 | TGCAGCGTCTCTTCTGGACAGGATAATTCACCCCTCCACTTT | CSVSSGQDNSPLHF
TRBJ2-7 | TRBV5-1 | NA | TRBD1 | TGCGCCAGCAGCCCCATTAGGACAGGGGGCTACGAGCAGTACTTC | CASSPIRTGGYEQYF
TRBJ2-2 | TRBV11-3 | NA | TRBD2 | TGTGCCAGCGGCTCCCCCGAAGTAGCGGGAGGACCTAACACCGGGGAGCTGTTTTTT | CASGSPEVAGGPNTGELFF
TRBJ2-3 | TRBV5-1 | NA | TRBD2 | TGCGCCAGCAGCTGGGGACTAGTAAACACAGATACGCAGTATTTT | CASSWGLVNTDTQYF
TRBJ2-3 | TRBV24-1 | NA | NA | TGTGCCAACAGTGACAACCGTGGTATGGATACGCAGTATTTT | CANSDNRGMDTQYF
TRBJ2-1 | TRBV7-9 | NA | TRBD2 | TGTGCCAGCAGTCCACAGGGCGGGGGGGATGAGCAGTTCTTC | CASSPQGGGDEQFF
TRBJ2-2 | TRBV30 | few | TRBD1 | TGTGCCTGGGGGGCGACAGGGCACACCGGGGAGCTGTTTTTT | CAWGATGHTGELFF
TRBJ2-7 | TRBV4-2 | NA | TRBD2 | TGTGTCAGCAGCCAAGATCGGGGGGGTAACGGGCAGTACTTC | CVSSQDRGGNGQYF